This record covers a single T cell receptor (beta chain). The CDR3 runs 17 residues. V was clipped by 4 bases and J by 2 bases, with 21 bases between them. The germline CDR1 and CDR2 sequences are LNHNV and YYDKDF (reference sequence). This sample is drawn from a study of CD4 T cell repertoires in COVID-19. The wider study: After around 11 days of IL-2 expansion, CFSE-low cells were relabeled and restimulated with other coronavirus spikes.

The memory T cells were sequenced right after ex vivo isolation, without culture. Data came from immunoSEQ multiplex PCR; TCRdb stores just in-frame clones and leaves some out. The repertoire holds some 71,000 clones, with roughly 85% as singletons. Sample: CD4+ T cells from peripheral blood, taken after recovery from COVID-19. This rearrangement joins TRBV15 to TRBJ2-7, with D maybe TRBD1 (5 bases). The sequence was obtained from a human donor who had COVID-19. The CDR3 reads CATSKKRRGAAPYEQYF. For the CDR3, the DNA is TGTGCCACCAGCAAGAAGAGACGTGGGGCGGCCCCCTACGAGCAGTACTTC.